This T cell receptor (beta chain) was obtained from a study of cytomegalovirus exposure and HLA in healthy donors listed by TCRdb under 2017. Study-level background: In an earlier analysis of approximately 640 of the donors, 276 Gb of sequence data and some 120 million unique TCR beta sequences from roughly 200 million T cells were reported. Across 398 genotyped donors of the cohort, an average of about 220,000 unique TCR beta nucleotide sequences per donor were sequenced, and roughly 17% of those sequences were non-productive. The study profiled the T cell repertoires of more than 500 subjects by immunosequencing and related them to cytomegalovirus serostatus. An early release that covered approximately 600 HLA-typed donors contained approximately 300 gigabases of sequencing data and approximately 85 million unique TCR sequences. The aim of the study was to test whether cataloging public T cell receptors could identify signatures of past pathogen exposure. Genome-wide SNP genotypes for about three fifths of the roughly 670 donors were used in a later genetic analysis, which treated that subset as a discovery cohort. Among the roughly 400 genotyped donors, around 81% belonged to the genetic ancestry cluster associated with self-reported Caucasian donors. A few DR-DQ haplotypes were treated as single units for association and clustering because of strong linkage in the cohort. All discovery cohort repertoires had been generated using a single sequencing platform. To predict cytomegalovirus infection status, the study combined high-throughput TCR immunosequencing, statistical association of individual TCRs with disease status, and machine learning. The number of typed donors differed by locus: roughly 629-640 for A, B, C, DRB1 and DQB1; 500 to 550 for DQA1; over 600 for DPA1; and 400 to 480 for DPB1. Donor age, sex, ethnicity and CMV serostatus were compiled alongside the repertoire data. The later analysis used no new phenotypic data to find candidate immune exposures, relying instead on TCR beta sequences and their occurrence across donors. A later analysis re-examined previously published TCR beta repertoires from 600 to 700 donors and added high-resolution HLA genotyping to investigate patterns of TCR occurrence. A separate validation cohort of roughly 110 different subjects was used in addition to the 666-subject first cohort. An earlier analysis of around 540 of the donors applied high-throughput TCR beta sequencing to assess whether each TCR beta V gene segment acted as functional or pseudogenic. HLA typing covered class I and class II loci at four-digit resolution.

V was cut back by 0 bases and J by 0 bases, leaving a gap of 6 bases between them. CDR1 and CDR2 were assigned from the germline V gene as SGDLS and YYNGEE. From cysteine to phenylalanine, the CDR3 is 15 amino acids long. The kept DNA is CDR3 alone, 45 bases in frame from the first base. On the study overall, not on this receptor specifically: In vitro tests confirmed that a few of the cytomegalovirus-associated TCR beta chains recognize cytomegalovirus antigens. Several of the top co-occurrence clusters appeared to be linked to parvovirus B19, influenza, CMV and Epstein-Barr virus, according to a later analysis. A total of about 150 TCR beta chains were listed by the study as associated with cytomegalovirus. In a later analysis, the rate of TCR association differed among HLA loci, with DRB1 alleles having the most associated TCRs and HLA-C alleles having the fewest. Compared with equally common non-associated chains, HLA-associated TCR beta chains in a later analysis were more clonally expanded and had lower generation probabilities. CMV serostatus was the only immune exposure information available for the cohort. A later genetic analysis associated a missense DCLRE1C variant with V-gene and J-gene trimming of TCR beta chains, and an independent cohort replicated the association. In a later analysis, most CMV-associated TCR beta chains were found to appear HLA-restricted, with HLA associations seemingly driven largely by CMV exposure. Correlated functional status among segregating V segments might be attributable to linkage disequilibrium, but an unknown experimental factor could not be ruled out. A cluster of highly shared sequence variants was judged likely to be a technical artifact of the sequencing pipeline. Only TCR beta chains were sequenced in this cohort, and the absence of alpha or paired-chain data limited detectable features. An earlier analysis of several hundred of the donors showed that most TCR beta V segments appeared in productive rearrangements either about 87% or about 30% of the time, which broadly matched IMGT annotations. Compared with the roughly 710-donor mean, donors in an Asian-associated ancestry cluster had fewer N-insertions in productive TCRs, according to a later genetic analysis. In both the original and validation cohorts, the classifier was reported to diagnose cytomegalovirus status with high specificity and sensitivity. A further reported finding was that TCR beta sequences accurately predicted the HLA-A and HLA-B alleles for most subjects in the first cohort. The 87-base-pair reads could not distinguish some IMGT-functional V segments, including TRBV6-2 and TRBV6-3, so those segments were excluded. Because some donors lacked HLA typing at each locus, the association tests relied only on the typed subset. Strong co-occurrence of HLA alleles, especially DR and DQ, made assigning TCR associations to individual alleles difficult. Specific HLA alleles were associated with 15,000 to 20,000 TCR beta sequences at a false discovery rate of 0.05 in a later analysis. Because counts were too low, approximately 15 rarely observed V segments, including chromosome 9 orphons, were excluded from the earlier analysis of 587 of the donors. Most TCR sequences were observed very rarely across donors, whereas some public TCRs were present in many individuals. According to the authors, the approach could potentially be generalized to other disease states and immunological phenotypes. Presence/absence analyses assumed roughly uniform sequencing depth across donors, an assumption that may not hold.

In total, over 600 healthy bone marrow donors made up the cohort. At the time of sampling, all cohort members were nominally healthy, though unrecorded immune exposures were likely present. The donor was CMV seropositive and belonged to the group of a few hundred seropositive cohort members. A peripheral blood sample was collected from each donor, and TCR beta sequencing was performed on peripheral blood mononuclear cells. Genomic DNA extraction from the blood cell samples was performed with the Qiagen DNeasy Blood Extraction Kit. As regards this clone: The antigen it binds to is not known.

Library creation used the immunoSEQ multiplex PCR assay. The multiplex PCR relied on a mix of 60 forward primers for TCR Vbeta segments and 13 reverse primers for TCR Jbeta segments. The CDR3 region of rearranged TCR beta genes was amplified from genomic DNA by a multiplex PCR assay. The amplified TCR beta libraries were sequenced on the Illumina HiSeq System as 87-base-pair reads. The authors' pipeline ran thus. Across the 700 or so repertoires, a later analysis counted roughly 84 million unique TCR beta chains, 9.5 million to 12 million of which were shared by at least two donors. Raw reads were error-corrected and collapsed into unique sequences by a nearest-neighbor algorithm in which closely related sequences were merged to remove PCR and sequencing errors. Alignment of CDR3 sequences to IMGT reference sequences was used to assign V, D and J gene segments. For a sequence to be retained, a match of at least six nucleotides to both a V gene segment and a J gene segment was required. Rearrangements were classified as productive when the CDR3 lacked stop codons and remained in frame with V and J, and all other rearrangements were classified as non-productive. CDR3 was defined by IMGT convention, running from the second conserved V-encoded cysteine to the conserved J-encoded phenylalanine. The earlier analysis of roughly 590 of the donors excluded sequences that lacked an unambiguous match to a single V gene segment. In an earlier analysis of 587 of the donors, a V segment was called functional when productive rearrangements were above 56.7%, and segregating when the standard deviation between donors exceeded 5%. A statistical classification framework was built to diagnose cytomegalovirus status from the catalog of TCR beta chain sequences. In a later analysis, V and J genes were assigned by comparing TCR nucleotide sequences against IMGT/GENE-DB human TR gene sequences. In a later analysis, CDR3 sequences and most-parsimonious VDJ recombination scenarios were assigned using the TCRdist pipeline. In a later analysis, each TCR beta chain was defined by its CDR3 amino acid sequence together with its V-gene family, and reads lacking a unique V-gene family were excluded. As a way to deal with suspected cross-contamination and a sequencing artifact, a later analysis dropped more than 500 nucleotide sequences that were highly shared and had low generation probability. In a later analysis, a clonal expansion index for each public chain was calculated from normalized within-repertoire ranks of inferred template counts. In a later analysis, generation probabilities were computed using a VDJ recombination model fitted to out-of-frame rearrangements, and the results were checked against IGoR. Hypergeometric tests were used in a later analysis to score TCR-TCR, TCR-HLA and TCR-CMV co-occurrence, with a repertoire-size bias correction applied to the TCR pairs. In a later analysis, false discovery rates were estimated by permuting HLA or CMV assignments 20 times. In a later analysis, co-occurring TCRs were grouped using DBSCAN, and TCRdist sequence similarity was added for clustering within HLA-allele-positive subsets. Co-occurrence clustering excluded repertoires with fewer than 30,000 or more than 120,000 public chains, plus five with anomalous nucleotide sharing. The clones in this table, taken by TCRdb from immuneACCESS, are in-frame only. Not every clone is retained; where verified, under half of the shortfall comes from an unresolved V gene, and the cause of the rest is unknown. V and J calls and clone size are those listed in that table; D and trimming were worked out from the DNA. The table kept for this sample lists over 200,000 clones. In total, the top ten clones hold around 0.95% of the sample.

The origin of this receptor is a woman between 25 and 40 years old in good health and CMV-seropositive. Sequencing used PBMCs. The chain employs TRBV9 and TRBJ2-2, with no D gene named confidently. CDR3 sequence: CASSVVQTNTGELFF. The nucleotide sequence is TGTGCCAGCAGCGTAGTACAGACGAACACCGGGGAGCTGTTTTTT.